A selection of T cell receptor beta chains follows, all from one sample in a study of T-cell reconstitution after alpha-beta-depleted transplantation in children. TCRdb re-called the PCR reads with MiXCR, one entry per CDR3 protein. The repertoire holds 700,000 or so distinct CDR3 sequences, with around 13% as singletons. The specimen comprised PBMCs, sampled before TCRalphabeta/CD19-depleted stem cell transplant. Receptors originate from a girl aged 2 to 10 with congenital amegakaryocytic thrombocytopenia, due to receive a stem cell transplant. CDR3s include the opening cysteine and the closing phenylalanine or tryptophan. D genes are given only for firm matches. The size of a clone is reported for some rows only, either as once, few or many, or as a class for expanded clones.

TGTGCCAGCAGAACATCCCCGGGACTAGCGGGGGAAAATGAGCAGTTCTTC	CASRTSPGLAGENEQFF	TRBJ2-1	many	TRBV6-1	17	TRBD2
TGTGCCAGCAGTCTAGGGGGAATTGGATCCTACAATGAGCAGTTCTTC	CASSLGGIGSYNEQFF	TRBJ2-1	few	TRBV28	16	NA
TGTGCCAGCAGCTTAGCGAGGGGTCAGGTTTGGACCGGGGAGCTGTTTTTT	CASSLARGQVWTGELFF	TRBJ2-2	NA	TRBV7-8	17	NA
TGTGCCATCAGTGAGTCGACCTATGGCCCCATCGAGCGGGAGGCCGTAGGTGAGCAGTTCTTC	CAISESTYGPIEREAVGEQFF	TRBJ2-1	NA	TRBV10-3	21	TRBD2
TGTGCCAGCAGCTTAATGGGCGGGAGTGATGAGCAGTTCTTC	CASSLMGGSDEQFF	TRBJ2-1	NA	TRBV7-6	14	TRBD2
TGTGCCAGCCGGGCGGACGGAGCATTTGAAAAACTGTTTTTT	CASRADGAFEKLFF	TRBJ1-4	NA	TRBV7-9	14	NA
TGTGCCAGCACCCGAGAGGGGGGGGTCACTGAAGCTTTCTTT	CASTREGGVTEAFF	TRBJ1-1	many	TRBV12-3/TRBV12-4	14	NA
TGTGCCAGCAGCCAAGGTTTGGTTTTTACGAATGAGCAGTTCTTC	CASSQGLVFTNEQFF	TRBJ2-1	few	TRBV3-1	15	NA
TGTGCCAGCAGCGTAGGCGGCAGATCCACAGATACGCAGTATTTT	CASSVGGRSTDTQYF	TRBJ2-3	NA	TRBV9	15	NA
TGCAGCGGGTTTCCCGGGACTAGCGGCTACGAGCAGTACTTC	CSGFPGTSGYEQYF	TRBJ2-7	few	TRBV29-1	14	TRBD2
TGCGCCAGCAGCTCGGACTCGGAGACAGTTTCCTACGAGCAGTACTTC	CASSSDSETVSYEQYF	TRBJ2-7	many	TRBV5-1	16	NA
TGTGCCAGCAGTTTACGACAGGGACGGATGGACTACGAGCAGTACTTC	CASSLRQGRMDYEQYF	TRBJ2-7	NA	TRBV27	16	TRBD1
TGCGCCAGCAGCAGCTGGACTAGCGACTCTTCCTACGAGCAGTACTTC	CASSSWTSDSSYEQYF	TRBJ2-7	many	TRBV5-1	16	TRBD2
TGCAGTGCCCCCGGATGGAACACTGAAGCTTTATTT	CSAPGWNTEALF	TRBJ1-1	NA	TRBV20-1	12	NA
TGCAGCGCCCGGCAGGCCTCGGGCTATGGCTACACCTTC	CSARQASGYGYTF	TRBJ1-2	NA	TRBV20-1	13	NA
TGCAGTGCTGCCGGGACTGCCTACAATGAGCAGTTCTTC	CSAAGTAYNEQFF	TRBJ2-1	many	TRBV20-1	13	NA
TGCGCCAGCAGCTTGGAGGCAGACATGCCCCAGCATTTT	CASSLEADMPQHF	TRBJ1-5	NA	TRBV5-1	13	NA